The 2 T cell receptor beta chains listed next were all sequenced from one sample in a study of OX40 agonist ivuxolimab in advanced cancers. The assay was immunoSEQ multiplex PCR, and TCRdb's table has in-frame clones only and misses some. The table includes more than 35,000 clones, 70% to 80% detected once. The source was CD4+ or CD8+ T cells sorted from blood, collected in a trial of the OX40 agonist ivuxolimab. The receptors derive from an adult with an advanced solid tumor such as melanoma, head and neck, liver or kidney cancer.

CDR3 sequence reads: CAWRLSGGSGYTF. The DNA for the CDR3 is TGTGCCTGGAGGTTATCAGGGGGAAGTGGCTACACCTTC. J is TRBJ1-2 and V is TRBV30, with 7 bases identical to TRBD1. Germline-derived CDR1 and CDR2 are GTSNPN and SVGIG (reference sequence). CDR3 length: 13 residues. With 3 bases clipped from V and 7 bases from J, the junction kept 8 bases outside the gene matches.

This clone was counted a single time. The V call is TRBV5-6, the J call TRBJ1-4, with TRBD1 matching over 7 bases. Germline-derived CDR1 and CDR2 are SGHDT and YYEEEE. CDR3 size: 14 residues. Trimming took 0 bases from V and 11 from J; bases not matched to a gene: 7. This CDR3 is CASSLAQGVGKLFF. In DNA, the CDR3 is TGTGCCAGCAGCTTGGCCCAGGGGGTAGGGAAACTGTTTTTT.